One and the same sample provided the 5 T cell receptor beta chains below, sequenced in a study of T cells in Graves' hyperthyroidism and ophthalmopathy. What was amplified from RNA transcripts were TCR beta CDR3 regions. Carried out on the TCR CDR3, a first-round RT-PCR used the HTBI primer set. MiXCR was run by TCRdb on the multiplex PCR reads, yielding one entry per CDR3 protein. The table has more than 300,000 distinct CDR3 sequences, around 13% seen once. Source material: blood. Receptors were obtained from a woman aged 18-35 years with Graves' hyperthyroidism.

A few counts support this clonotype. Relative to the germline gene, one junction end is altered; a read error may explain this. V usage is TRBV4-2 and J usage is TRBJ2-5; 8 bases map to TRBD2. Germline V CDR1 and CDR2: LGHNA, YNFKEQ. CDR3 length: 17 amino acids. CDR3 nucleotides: TGTGCCAGCAGCCAAGTTTTCGGGAGGGGGGAACAAGAGACCCAGTATTTC. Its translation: CASSQVFGRGEQETQYF.

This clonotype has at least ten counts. CDR3 DNA: TGTGCCAGCTCACAAAGACAGCTTAATGAAAAACTGTTTTTT. As protein: CASSQRQLNEKLFF. The J gene is TRBJ1-4, the V gene TRBV18, with a possible D match to TRBD1 (5 bases). Germline values: CDR1 KGHSH, CDR2 LQKENI. The length of the CDR3 is 14 residues. Trimming cost V 4 bases and J 4 bases, with 10 bases left between them.

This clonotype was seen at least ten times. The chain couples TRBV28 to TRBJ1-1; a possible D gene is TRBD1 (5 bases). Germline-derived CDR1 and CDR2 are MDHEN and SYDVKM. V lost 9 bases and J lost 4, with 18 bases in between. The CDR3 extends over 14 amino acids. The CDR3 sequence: CASTASRDFTEAFF. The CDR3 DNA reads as TGTGCCAGTACCGCAAGCCGGGACTTCACTGAAGCTTTCTTT.

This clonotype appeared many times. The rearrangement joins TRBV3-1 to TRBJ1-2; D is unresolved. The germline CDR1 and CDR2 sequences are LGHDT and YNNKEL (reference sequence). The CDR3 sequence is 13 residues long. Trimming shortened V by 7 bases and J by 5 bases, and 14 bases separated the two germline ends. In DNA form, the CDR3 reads TGTGCCAGCACGTCATGGAGAGGGTATGGCTACACCTTC. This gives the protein CASTSWRGYGYTF.

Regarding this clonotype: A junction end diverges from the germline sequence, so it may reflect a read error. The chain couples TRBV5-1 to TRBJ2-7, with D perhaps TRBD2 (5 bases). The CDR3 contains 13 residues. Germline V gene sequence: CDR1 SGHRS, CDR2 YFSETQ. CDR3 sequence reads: CAGSLRTDYEQYF. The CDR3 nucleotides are TGCGCCGGCAGCCTCAGGACTGATTACGAGCAGTACTTC.